A single sample gave rise to the 32 T cell receptor beta chains below, sequenced in a study of T cell changes during pregnancy in multiple sclerosis. Using immunoSEQ multiplex PCR, the repertoire was profiled, and TCRdb retains in-frame clones only, with some absent. This sample has about 87,000 clones; roughly 93% occur once, and the top ten carry 1.4%. This specimen consisted of peripheral blood, obtained in the third trimester of pregnancy. Receptor source: a female donor in good health, enrolled as a control in a pregnancy study.

The chain joins TRBV2 to TRBJ2-2; the match to TRBD2 covers 8 bases. Germline V gene lookup returns CDR1 SNHLY and CDR2 FYNNEI. This CDR3 is 13 amino acids long. The V segment lost 6 bases and the J segment 6 bases; nucleotides outside the gene matches: 3. This chain's CDR3 is CASREGLAGELFF. As DNA, the CDR3 is TGTGCCAGCAGGGAGGGACTAGCCGGGGAGCTGTTTTTT.

The CDR3 region is CASSLGRGLKNEQFF. The CDR3 bases are TGTGCCAGCAGCTTAGGCAGGGGGTTAAAGAATGAGCAGTTCTTC. This chain connects TRBV7-2 to TRBJ2-1; 7 bases fit TRBD1. Germline V gives CDR1 SGHTA, CDR2 FQGNSA. V shed 1 base, J shed 7 bases, and the junction held 7 bases outside the gene matches. This CDR3 spans 15 amino acids.

This clone has only one observation. The rearrangement uses TRBV28 and TRBJ1-5; TRBD1 is a possible D gene (5 bases). Looked up from germline, CDR1 is MDHEN and CDR2 is SYDVKM. Between the trimmed V and J ends, which lost 6 bases and 4 bases, there was a span of 16 bases. The CDR3 contains 15 residues. The CDR3 bases are TGTGCCAGCAGCTCCTCCGGGGGGGGAAATCAGCCCCAGCATTTT. Protein sequence: CASSSSGGGNQPQHF.

This chain links TRBV5-1 with TRBJ2-7, with D perhaps matching TRBD1 (6 bases). This CDR3 has 14 amino acids. Trimming stripped 1 base from V and 0 bases from J, with 8 bases between. Germline assignment: CDR1 SGHRS and CDR2 YFSETQ. CDR3 protein: CASSLTGSSYEQYF. The DNA for the CDR3 is TGCGCCAGCAGCTTGACAGGGAGCTCCTACGAGCAGTACTTC.

The CDR3 sequence: CASSLVANEQFF. DNA of the CDR3: TGTGCCAGCAGCTTAGTAGCTAATGAGCAGTTCTTC. The chain uses TRBV7-2 and TRBJ2-1; D is unclear. Trimming left V 1 base short and J 7 bases short, with 5 bases between. The CDR3 has 12 amino acids. Germline lookup yields CDR1 SGHTA and CDR2 FQGNSA.

J is TRBJ2-5 and V is TRBV5-1; a possible D gene is TRBD1 (6 bases). CDR1 SGHRS and CDR2 YFSETQ come from the germline V gene. The CDR3 is 15 amino acids. Deletions cut 0 bases from V and 1 base from J, with 10 bases between. The CDR3 nucleotides read TGCGCCAGCAGCTTGGGGGGACAAACCCAAGAGACCCAGTACTTC. As protein: CASSLGGQTQETQYF.

This clone has more than one count but fewer than ten. The chain joins TRBV6-4 to TRBJ2-3; 10 bases align to TRBD2. Unmatched junction bases numbered 4, after V lost 4 bases and J lost 0 bases. Germline V gives CDR1 MRHNA, CDR2 SNTAGT. This CDR3 region has 16 residues. In DNA, the CDR3 is TGTGCCAGCAGTGCCGGGACTAGCGATAGCACAGATACGCAGTATTTT. It codes for CASSAGTSDSTDTQYF.

The chain carries TRBV4-2 and TRBJ2-1, with 8 bases fitting TRBD2. Losses at the gene ends were 6 bases for V and 7 bases for J; bases not matched to a gene: 11. The CDR3 covers 15 residues. Per the germline V gene, CDR1 is LGHNA and CDR2 is YNFKEQ. The DNA of the CDR3 is TGTGCCAGCAGGCTGTCGGGGGGCGGGGGGAATGAGCAGTTCTTC. The encoded protein is CASRLSGGGGNEQFF.

The CDR3 DNA reads TGTGCCAGCAGCCCCACGGGGTTAAGCGCGGCGGGGGAGCAGTACTTC. Its protein product is CASSPTGLSAAGEQYF. This sequence joins TRBV11-2 and TRBJ2-7, with D possibly being TRBD2 (6 bases). The CDR3 totals 16 residues. Germline CDR1 is SGHAT and CDR2 is FQNNGV. V was trimmed by 5 bases and J by 7 bases, leaving 24 bases between them.

This chain uses TRBV2 with TRBJ1-4, with D perhaps matching TRBD1 (5 bases). Looked up from germline, CDR1 is SNHLY and CDR2 is FYNNEI. V was trimmed by 3 bases and J by 4 bases, leaving 6 bases between them. The CDR3 spans 13 residues. In DNA, the CDR3 is TGTGCCAGCAGTGACAGGGTTAATGAAAAACTGTTTTTT. This gives the protein CASSDRVNEKLFF.

This chain links TRBV2 with TRBJ2-3; D unclear. The CDR3 contains 14 residues. V was pared by 6 bases and J by 0 bases, with 10 bases between. Per germline, CDR1 SNHLY and CDR2 FYNNEI. The CDR3 nucleotides read TGTGCCAGCAGCCTAATAACGAGCACAGATACGCAGTATTTT. Its protein is CASSLITSTDTQYF.

This sequence joins TRBV4-1 and TRBJ1-5; 8 bases map to TRBD1. Germline assignment: CDR1 MGHRA and CDR2 YSYEKL. The J segment lost 4 bases and the V segment lost 4 bases, leaving 6 bases of the junction unmatched. CDR3 length: 15 amino acids. The CDR3 DNA reads TGCGCCAGCAGCCGGAATACAGGGGGTAATCAGCCCCAGCATTTT. Translation gives CASSRNTGGNQPQHF.

This clone has a handful of counts. The V call is TRBV9, the J call TRBJ2-1; 12 nucleotides align to TRBD2. This CDR3 spans 14 amino acids. V gave up 3 bases and J gave up 9 bases; unmatched junction bases: 4. In germline, CDR1 is SGDLS, CDR2 YYNGEE. The CDR3 sequence is CASSALLAGGEQFF. In DNA, the CDR3 is TGTGCCAGCAGCGCATTACTAGCGGGGGGTGAGCAGTTCTTC.

The rearrangement uses TRBV10-3 and TRBJ2-3, with D perhaps TRBD2 (5 bases). CDR1 and CDR2 (germline): ENHRY, SYGVKD. Trimming removed 4 bases at V and 0 bases at J, with 14 bases between. The CDR3 covers 16 residues. CDR3 coding DNA: TGTGCCATCAGTGCGACCTCCGGGGTTAGCACAGATACGCAGTATTTT. It translates to CAISATSGVSTDTQYF.

The chain links TRBV7-9 to TRBJ2-3, with 7 positions matching TRBD1. CDR1 and CDR2 from the germline V gene are SEHNR and FQNEAQ (reference sequence). V shed 5 bases and J 2 bases; nucleotides not matched to a gene: 13. The CDR3 sequence is 17 residues long. CDR3 in amino acids: CASSPFPVTGTTDTQYF. The CDR3 DNA follows: TGTGCCAGCAGCCCCTTTCCCGTGACAGGGACCACAGATACGCAGTATTTT.

The V gene is TRBV4-1, the J gene TRBJ1-5, with no clear D. Germline CDR1 and CDR2: MGHRA and YSYEKL. CDR3 length equals 15 residues. Deletions cut 0 bases from V and 0 bases from J, with 6 bases between. CDR3 nucleotide sequence: TGCGCCAGCAGCCAAGATGCACATAGCAATCAGCCCCAGCATTTT. Protein sequence: CASSQDAHSNQPQHF.

This chain links TRBV7-2 with TRBJ1-4; D perhaps matches TRBD1 (6 bases). The CDR3 is made up of 15 amino acids. Trimming took off 5 bases at V and 3 bases at J, with 13 bases between the two ends. Looked up from germline, CDR1 is SGHTA and CDR2 is FQGNSA. CDR3 region: CASSGQTGPNEKLFF. In DNA, the CDR3 is TGTGCCAGCAGCGGCCAGACAGGCCCTAATGAAAAACTGTTTTTT. The entire variable domain, with the rest obtained from reference TRBV7-2 and TRBJ1-4, is as follows: GAGVSQSPSNKVTEKGKDVELRCDPISGHTALYWYRQSLGQGLEFLIYFQGNSAPDKSGLPSDRFSAERTGGSVSTLTIQRTQQEDSAVYLCASSGQTGPNEKLFFGSGTQLSVL.

CDR3 in DNA: TGTGCCAGCAGCACAATCTCCGGGACACCTTACCAAGAGACCCAGTACTTC. Translation gives CASSTISGTPYQETQYF. The V gene is TRBV2, the J gene TRBJ2-5, with D tentatively TRBD1 (6 bases). The CDR3 length is 17 residues. V was pared by 6 bases and J by 0 bases, with 20 bases between. CDR1 is SNHLY and CDR2 is FYNNEI in the germline V gene.

The chain uses TRBV28 and TRBJ1-2, with 9 bases lining up with TRBD1. There are 15 residues in the CDR3. Trimming at V came to 6 bases and at J to 2 bases, leaving 7 bases not matched to a gene. Germline CDR1 and CDR2: MDHEN and SYDVKM. CDR3 protein: CASRGPDRGNYGYTF. CDR3 nucleotide sequence: TGTGCCAGCAGAGGCCCGGACAGGGGAAACTATGGCTACACCTTC.

The chain is built from TRBV7-2 and TRBJ1-6; possible D gene TRBD1, 6 bases. In germline, CDR1 is SGHTA, CDR2 FQGNSA. The germline V and J ends were trimmed by 5 bases and 5 bases, with 13 bases remaining between them. This CDR3 has 15 residues. CDR3 sequence (DNA): TGTGCCAGCAGCCCACGGGGACAAAATAATTCACCCCTCCACTTT. Protein product: CASSPRGQNNSPLHF.

The rearrangement joins TRBV27 to TRBJ2-2; D is perhaps TRBD2 (7 bases). Germline V gene lookup returns CDR1 MNHEY and CDR2 SMNVEV (reference sequence). The CDR3 loop spans 16 amino acids. V lost 0 bases to trimming and J lost 2 bases, with 10 bases between them. This CDR3 is CASSLSGGANTGELFF. As DNA, the CDR3 is TGTGCCAGCAGTTTATCAGGGGGGGCTAACACCGGGGAGCTGTTTTTT.

The chain has TRBV6-5 and TRBJ2-3; D is undetermined. V shed 0 bases and J shed 6 bases, with 13 bases lying between them. There are 15 residues in the CDR3. Germline-derived CDR1 and CDR2 are MNHEY and SVGAGI. The CDR3 is CASSYSDGDGDTQYF. The CDR3 DNA reads as TGTGCCAGCAGTTACTCGGATGGCGACGGGGATACGCAGTATTTT.

The rearrangement joins TRBV11-2 to TRBJ2-7; D unresolved. Germline CDR1 and CDR2: SGHAT and FQNNGV. Trimming removed 2 bases from V and 1 base from J, with 6 bases in between. CDR3 size: 13 residues. Here the CDR3 reads CASSLSTSYEQYF. CDR3 bases: TGTGCCAGCAGCTTATCGACTTCCTACGAGCAGTACTTC.

V and J are TRBV2 and TRBJ2-1; D might be TRBD1 (5 bases). The germline V gene encodes CDR1 SNHLY and CDR2 FYNNEI. This CDR3 spans 15 amino acids. Trimming removed 3 bases from V and 4 bases from J, with 13 bases in between. The DNA of the CDR3 is TGTGCCAGCAGTGATCGGTCAGGGTATTACAATGAGCAGTTCTTC. It is translated as CASSDRSGYYNEQFF.

J is TRBJ2-7 and V is TRBV13; TRBD2 matches at 8 bases. J gave up 4 bases and V 7 bases, and 9 bases lay outside the gene matches. Germline CDR1 reads PRHDT; CDR2 reads FYEKMQ (reference sequence). The CDR3 is made up of 14 amino acids. This CDR3 reads CASTHGGGQYEQYF. CDR3 nucleotide sequence: TGTGCCAGCACCCACGGGGGGGGGCAGTACGAGCAGTACTTC.

The chain is built from TRBV27 and TRBJ1-2; TRBD1 might be the D (6 bases). Trimming pared 4 bases from V and 4 bases from J, leaving 19 bases between. From germline, CDR1 is MNHEY and CDR2 SMNVEV (reference sequence). The CDR3 sequence is 16 residues long. Here the CDR3 reads CASSYSWGNRAYGYTF. CDR3 nucleotide sequence: TGTGCCAGCAGTTATTCCTGGGGGAACAGGGCCTATGGCTACACCTTC.

The chain joins TRBV10-3 to TRBJ2-1, with TRBD2 matching 9 bases. In germline, CDR1 is ENHRY, CDR2 SYGVKD. Trimming removed 3 bases from V and 5 bases from J; junction bases left unmatched: 5. This CDR3 comprises 15 residues. The CDR3 region has the DNA TGTGCCATCAGTGATAGTAGCGGGAGTAACAATGAGCAGTTCTTC. It specifies CAISDSSGSNNEQFF.

This chain links TRBV11-2 with TRBJ2-4; 7 bases map to TRBD2. With 4 bases clipped from V and 9 bases from J, the junction kept 9 bases outside the gene matches. The CDR3 sequence is 14 residues long. Germline V CDR1 and CDR2: SGHAT, FQNNGV. CDR3 in DNA: TGTGCCAGCAGCTCCATACTAGCGAAGAGCATTCAGTACTTC. Translated: CASSSILAKSIQYF.

The chain links TRBV28 to TRBJ1-2, with D tentatively TRBD1 (5 bases). Germline CDR1 is MDHEN and CDR2 is SYDVKM. V dropped 8 bases and J dropped 0 bases, with 10 bases sitting between them. The CDR3 covers 13 residues. The chain's CDR3 is CASQTGANYGYTF. CDR3 in DNA: TGTGCCAGCCAAACAGGAGCTAACTATGGCTACACCTTC.

This sequence joins TRBV30 and TRBJ2-1, with 7 positions matching TRBD1. The V gene's germline CDR1 is GTSNPN and CDR2 SVGIG (reference sequence). The V and J ends lost 2 bases and 4 bases, in that order; junction bases with no gene match: 8. This CDR3 spans 15 amino acids. This chain's CDR3 is CAWSTGVRSYNEQFF. As DNA, the CDR3 is TGTGCCTGGAGTACAGGGGTCCGGTCTTACAATGAGCAGTTCTTC.

Only a few counts were recorded for this clone. This sequence joins TRBV5-5 and TRBJ1-5, with 9 bases fitting TRBD1. The CDR3 runs to 13 residues. CDR1 and CDR2 from the germline V gene are SGHKS and YYEKEE (reference sequence). The junction had 1 base not matched to a gene; V was cut back by 3 bases and J by 6 bases. DNA of the CDR3: TGTGCCAGCAGCTGGGACAGGGCTCAGCCCCAGCATTTT. It yields the protein CASSWDRAQPQHF.

The chain employs TRBV15 and TRBJ2-1, with a possible D match to TRBD1 (7 bases). Germline-derived CDR1 and CDR2 are LNHNV and YYDKDF (reference sequence). The CDR3 extends over 15 amino acids. Trimming left V 0 bases short and J 3 bases short, with 9 bases between. The CDR3 sequence: CATSRDRGDYNEQFF. For the CDR3, the DNA is TGTGCCACCAGCAGAGACAGGGGGGACTACAATGAGCAGTTCTTC.